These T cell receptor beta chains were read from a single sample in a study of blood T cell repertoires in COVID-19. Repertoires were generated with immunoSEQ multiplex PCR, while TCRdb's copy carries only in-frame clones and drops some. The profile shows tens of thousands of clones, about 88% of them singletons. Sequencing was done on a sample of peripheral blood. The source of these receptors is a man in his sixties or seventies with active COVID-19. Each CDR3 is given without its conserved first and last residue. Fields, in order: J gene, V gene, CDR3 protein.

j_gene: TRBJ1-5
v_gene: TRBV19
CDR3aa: ASSLPGLPSNQPQH

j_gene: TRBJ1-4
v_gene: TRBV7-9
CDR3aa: ASSPGELGEKLF

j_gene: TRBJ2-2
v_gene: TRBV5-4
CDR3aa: ASTPAGTSSLAGELF

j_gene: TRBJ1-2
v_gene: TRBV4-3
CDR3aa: ASSQDRGYGYT

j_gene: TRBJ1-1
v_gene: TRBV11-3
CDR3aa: ASSSTGGPNTEAF

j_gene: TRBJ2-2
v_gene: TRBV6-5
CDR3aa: ASKVDWRELF

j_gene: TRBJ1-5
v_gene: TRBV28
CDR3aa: ASSLKGIDQPQH

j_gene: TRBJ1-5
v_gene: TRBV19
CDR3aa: ASAPDRENQPQH

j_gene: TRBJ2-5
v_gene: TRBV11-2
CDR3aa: ASSSGTEQETQY

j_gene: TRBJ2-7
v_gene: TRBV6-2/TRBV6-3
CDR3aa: ASSFDRGYEQY

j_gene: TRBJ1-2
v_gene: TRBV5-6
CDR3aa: ASSLPGTGDYGYT

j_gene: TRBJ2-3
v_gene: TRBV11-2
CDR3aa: ASSLNRLAGAHGDTQY

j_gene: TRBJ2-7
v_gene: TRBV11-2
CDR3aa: ASSRSSEQY